This TCR beta chain was sequenced in a study of T cell changes during pregnancy in multiple sclerosis. TCRdb's table, derived via immunoSEQ multiplex PCR, lists solely in-frame clones and lacks some. Here the sample spans about 69,000 clones, 85% to 95% being singletons. J gave up 0 bases and V 4 bases, and 4 bases lay outside the gene matches. Per germline, CDR1 MNHEY and CDR2 SMNVEV (reference sequence). The CDR3 runs to 17 residues. This TCR was recovered from a female donor in good health, enrolled as a control in a pregnancy study. V and J are TRBV27 and TRBJ1-6; 9 nucleotides agree with TRBD1. The sample here was peripheral blood, taken in the third trimester of pregnancy. As DNA, the CDR3 is TGTGCCAGCAGTTCAGGACAGGGGAGCTCCTATAATTCACCCCTCCACTTT. Encoded protein: CASSSGQGSSYNSPLHF.